Listed below are T cell receptor beta chains from one sample, sequenced in a study of CXCR3-negative and CXCR3-positive naive CD8 T cells. One entry per CDR3 protein, without DNA, is what TCRdb gives after re-calling the 5' RACE reads. This table holds 100,000 or so distinct CDR3 sequences. Sequencing input: naive CXCR3+ CD8+ T cells from blood. All receptors derive from a human donor in good health. Some clones in this sample may be carry-over from other donors' samples. Both conserved end residues are part of each CDR3.

j_call: TRBJ2-5
v_call: TRBV7-8
cdr3_aa: CASTPRQGEETQYF

j_call: TRBJ1-3
v_call: TRBV9
cdr3_aa: CASSVGDGNTIYF

j_call: TRBJ2-1
v_call: TRBV27
cdr3_aa: CASSLGTTGSYNEQFF

j_call: TRBJ1-1
v_call: TRBV7-8
cdr3_aa: CASSPLTGAKSTEAFF

j_call: TRBJ2-5
v_call: TRBV4-1
cdr3_aa: CASSQSRHLKASGSSETQYF

j_call: TRBJ2-7
v_call: TRBV3-1
cdr3_aa: CASSQGASGRTYEQYF

j_call: TRBJ1-4
v_call: TRBV25-1
cdr3_aa: CASSEGPPTTNEKLFF

j_call: TRBJ2-1
v_call: TRBV6-5
cdr3_aa: CASSDWTDNEQFF

j_call: TRBJ2-1
v_call: TRBV27
cdr3_aa: CASRILAGNEQFF

j_call: TRBJ2-5
v_call: TRBV5-5
cdr3_aa: CASSETRGHETQYF